A single sample is the source of the 9 T cell receptor beta chains below, sequenced in a study of T-cell reconstitution after alpha-beta-depleted transplantation in children. The TCRbeta library was prepared with unique molecular identifiers. A single record per CDR3 protein comes from TCRdb applying MiXCR to the PCR reads. Here the sample spans nearly 200,000 distinct CDR3 sequences, 5.5% to 7% being singletons. The sequencing used PBMCs, collected before TCRalphabeta/CD19-depleted stem cell transplant. All receptors come from a girl less than two years old with combined immunodeficiency, due to receive a stem cell transplant.

The table lists this clonotype with many counts. CDR3 sequence: CASSSEGGGSSASYNEQFF. DNA for the CDR3: TGTGCCAGCAGCTCAGAAGGCGGGGGGTCTAGCGCCTCCTACAATGAGCAGTTCTTC. This chain links TRBV13 with TRBJ2-1; 8 nucleotides agree with TRBD2. The CDR3 contains 19 residues. Trimming at V came to 4 bases and at J to 0 bases, leaving 14 bases not matched to a gene. CDR1 and CDR2 from the germline V gene are PRHDT and FYEKMQ (reference sequence).

Remarks on this clonotype: This sequence may be a read error, since a much larger clone differs from it by one base. This rearrangement joins TRBV3-1 to TRBJ2-1, with TRBD2 matching 15 bases. The germline CDR1 and CDR2 sequences are LGHDT and YNNKEL (reference sequence). The CDR3 sequence is 17 residues long. The CDR3: CACSLGLAGGMKNEQFF. CDR3 coding DNA: TGTGCCTGCAGTCTCGGACTAGCGGGAGGGATGAAGAATGAGCAGTTCTTC.

This clonotype was recorded at least ten times. The chain carries TRBV7-9 and TRBJ2-7; D may be TRBD2 (5 bases). Germline lookup yields CDR1 SEHNR and CDR2 FQNEAQ (reference sequence). This CDR3 is built from 12 residues. Between the trimmed V and J ends, which lost 5 bases and 6 bases, there was a span of 11 bases. The CDR3 spells CASSPTILEQYF. In nucleotides, the CDR3 is TGTGCCAGCAGCCCGACTATTCTCGAGCAGTACTTC.

This clonotype has at least ten counts. The chain links TRBV3-1 to TRBJ2-3; TRBD2 aligns across 12 bases. The CDR3 covers 17 residues. Germline V CDR1 and CDR2: LGHDT, YNNKEL (reference sequence). Trimming at V came to 4 bases and at J to 2 bases, leaving 7 bases not matched to a gene. The CDR3 DNA sequence: TGTGCCAGCAGCCTCGGGACTAGCGGGCTCACCACAGATACGCAGTATTTT. The encoded protein is CASSLGTSGLTTDTQYF.

This clonotype was seen ten or more times. The V call is TRBV12-3 or TRBV12-4, the J call TRBJ2-1, with 7 bases fitting TRBD2. The CDR3 runs 12 residues. V lost 4 bases to trimming and J lost 7 bases; unmatched junction nucleotides: 1. The CDR3 DNA follows: TGTGCCAGCAGTTGGGGAGGGAATGAGCAGTTCTTC. Translated, it gives CASSWGGNEQFF.

This clonotype was recorded many times. The rearrangement joins TRBV20-1 to TRBJ2-7; D remains unclear. Trimming shortened V by 0 bases and J by 2 bases, and 8 bases separated the two germline ends. Germline CDR1 reads DFQATT; CDR2 reads SNEGSKA (reference sequence). The CDR3 has 13 residues. CDR3 sequence: CSARDPGTYEQYF. The DNA for the CDR3 is TGCAGTGCTAGAGATCCCGGCACCTACGAGCAGTACTTC.

This clonotype was observed at least ten times. The chain uses TRBV20-1 and TRBJ2-1; TRBD2 matches at 9 bases. Germline values: CDR1 DFQATT, CDR2 SNEGSKA (reference sequence). The CDR3 is made up of 17 amino acids. Losses at the gene ends were 6 bases for V and 0 bases for J; bases not matched to a gene: 12. The CDR3 reads CSAEGLAGWGSYNEQFF. The CDR3 DNA is TGCAGTGCGGAGGGGCTAGCGGGATGGGGCTCCTACAATGAGCAGTTCTTC.

This chain links TRBV7-3 with TRBJ2-1, with 12 bases identical to TRBD2. Germline CDR1 reads SGHTA; CDR2 reads FQGTGA. The CDR3 totals 15 residues. J gave up 8 bases and V 5 bases, and 7 bases lay outside the gene matches. CDR3 DNA sequence: TGTGCCAGCAGCCCTCTAGCGGGGGGGCCTTATGAGCAGTTCTTC. Translating it yields CASSPLAGGPYEQFF.

This clonotype occurred many times. The chain employs TRBV9 and TRBJ2-1; 9 bases align to TRBD2. This CDR3 spans 15 amino acids. Germline CDR1 and CDR2: SGDLS and YYNGEE. The ends lost 0 bases at V and 4 bases at J; junction bases unmatched: 2. CDR3 loop: CASSVERGAYNEQFF. Written as DNA, the CDR3 is TGTGCCAGCAGCGTAGAGCGGGGGGCTTACAATGAGCAGTTCTTC.